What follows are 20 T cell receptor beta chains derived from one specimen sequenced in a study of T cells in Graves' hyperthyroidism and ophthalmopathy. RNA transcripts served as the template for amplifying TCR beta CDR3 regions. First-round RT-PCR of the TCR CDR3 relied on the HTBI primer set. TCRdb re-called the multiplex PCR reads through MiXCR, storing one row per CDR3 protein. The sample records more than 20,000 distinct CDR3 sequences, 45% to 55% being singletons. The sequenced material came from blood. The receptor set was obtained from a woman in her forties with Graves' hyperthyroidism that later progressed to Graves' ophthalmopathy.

Written as DNA, the CDR3 is TGTGCCACCAGTGGGACTAGCGACACCGGGGAGACCCAGTACTTC. This sequence encodes CATSGTSDTGETQYF. The genes are TRBV24-1 and TRBJ2-5; 9 positions match TRBD2. Germline CDR1 reads KGHDR; CDR2 reads SFDVKD. The CDR3 runs to 15 residues. After removal of 5 bases from V and 5 bases from J, the junction contained 8 bases not matched to a gene.

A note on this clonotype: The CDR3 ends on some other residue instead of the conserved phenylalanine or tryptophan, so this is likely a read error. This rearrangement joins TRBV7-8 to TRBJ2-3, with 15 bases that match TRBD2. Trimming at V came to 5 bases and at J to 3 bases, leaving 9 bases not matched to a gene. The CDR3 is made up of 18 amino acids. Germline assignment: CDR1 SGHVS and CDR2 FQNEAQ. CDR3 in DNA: TGTGCCAGCAGCCCGGGACTAGCGGGAGGTGGATGGACAGATACGCAGTATCTT. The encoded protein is CASSPGLAGGGWTDTQYL.

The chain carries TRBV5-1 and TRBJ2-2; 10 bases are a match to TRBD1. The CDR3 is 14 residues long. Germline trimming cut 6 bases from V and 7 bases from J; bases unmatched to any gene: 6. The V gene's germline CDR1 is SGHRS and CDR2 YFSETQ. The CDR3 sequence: CASTGQGFGGELFF. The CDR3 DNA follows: TGCGCCAGCACGGGACAGGGGTTTGGCGGGGAGCTGTTTTTT. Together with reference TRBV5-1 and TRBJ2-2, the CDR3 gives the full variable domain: KAGVTQTPRYLIKTRGQQVTLSCSPISGHRSVSWYQQTPGQGLQFLFEYFSETQRNKGNFPGRFSGRQFSNSRSEMNVSTLELGDSALYLCASTGQGFGGELFFGEGSRLTVL.

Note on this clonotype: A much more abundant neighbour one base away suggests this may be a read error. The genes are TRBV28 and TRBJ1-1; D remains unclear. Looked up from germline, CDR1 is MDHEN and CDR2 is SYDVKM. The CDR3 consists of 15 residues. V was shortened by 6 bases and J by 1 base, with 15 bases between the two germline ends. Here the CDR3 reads CASSAPLRRNTEAFF. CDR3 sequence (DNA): TGTGCCAGCAGCGCCCCTCTCAGGAGGAACACTGAAGCTTTCTTT.

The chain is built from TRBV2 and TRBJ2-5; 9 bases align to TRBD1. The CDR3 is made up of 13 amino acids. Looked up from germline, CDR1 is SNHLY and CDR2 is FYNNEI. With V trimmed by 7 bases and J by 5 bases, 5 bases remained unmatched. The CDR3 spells CASKRTGVETQYF. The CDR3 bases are TGTGCCAGCAAGAGGACAGGGGTCGAGACCCAGTACTTC. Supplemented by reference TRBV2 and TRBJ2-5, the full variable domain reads EPEVTQTPSHQVTQMGQEVILRCVPISNHLYFYWYRQILGQKVEFLVSFYNNEISEKSEIFDDQFSVERPDGSNFTLKIRSTKLEDSAMYFCASKRTGVETQYFGPGTRLLVL.

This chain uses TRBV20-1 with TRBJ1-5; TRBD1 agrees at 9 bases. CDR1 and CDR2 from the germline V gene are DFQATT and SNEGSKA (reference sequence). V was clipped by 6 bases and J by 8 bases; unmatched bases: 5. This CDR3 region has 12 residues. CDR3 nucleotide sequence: TGCAGTGCAGACAGGGGGGGCGAGCCCCAGCATTTT. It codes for CSADRGGEPQHF.

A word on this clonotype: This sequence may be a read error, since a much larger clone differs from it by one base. DNA of the CDR3: TGTGCCAGCTCACCCATCAGAGACAATGAGCAGCTCTTC. This codes for CASSPIRDNEQLF. The chain joins TRBV18 to TRBJ2-1; D uncertain. CDR3 length equals 13 residues. The germline V gene has CDR1 KGHSH and CDR2 LQKENI.

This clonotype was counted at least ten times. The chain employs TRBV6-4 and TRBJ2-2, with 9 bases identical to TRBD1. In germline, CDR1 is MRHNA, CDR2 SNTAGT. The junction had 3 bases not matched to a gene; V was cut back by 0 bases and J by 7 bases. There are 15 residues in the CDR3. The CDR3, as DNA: TGTGCCAGCAGTGACTCGGGACAGGGTCACGGGGAGCTGTTTTTT. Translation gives CASSDSGQGHGELFF.

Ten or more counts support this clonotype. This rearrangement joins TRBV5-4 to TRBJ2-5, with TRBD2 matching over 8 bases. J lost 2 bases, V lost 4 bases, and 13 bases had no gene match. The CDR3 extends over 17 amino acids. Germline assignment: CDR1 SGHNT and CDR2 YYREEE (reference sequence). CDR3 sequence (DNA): TGTGCCAGCAGCCCGGGGGGGGGCGGAGAGGGTCAAGAGACCCAGTACTTC. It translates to CASSPGGGGEGQETQYF.

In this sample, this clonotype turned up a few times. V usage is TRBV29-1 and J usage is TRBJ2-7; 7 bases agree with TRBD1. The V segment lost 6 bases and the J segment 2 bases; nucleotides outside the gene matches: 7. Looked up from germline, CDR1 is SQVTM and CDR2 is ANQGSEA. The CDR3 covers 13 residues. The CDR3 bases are TGCAGCGTGGCTGGTGGGACAGCCTACGAGCAGTACTTC. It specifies CSVAGGTAYEQYF.

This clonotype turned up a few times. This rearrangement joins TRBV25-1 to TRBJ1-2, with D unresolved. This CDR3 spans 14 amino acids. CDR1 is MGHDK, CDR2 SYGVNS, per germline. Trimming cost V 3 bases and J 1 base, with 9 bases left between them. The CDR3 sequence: CASSDSVINYGYTF. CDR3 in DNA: TGTGCCAGCAGTGACTCAGTGATTAACTATGGCTACACCTTC.

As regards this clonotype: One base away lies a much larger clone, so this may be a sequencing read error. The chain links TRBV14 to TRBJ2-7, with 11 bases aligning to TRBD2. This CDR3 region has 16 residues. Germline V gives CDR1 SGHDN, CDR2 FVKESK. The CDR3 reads CASSRQLLAGEVEQCF. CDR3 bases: TGTGCCAGCAGCCGCCAGCTACTAGCGGGAGAGGTCGAGCAGTGCTTC. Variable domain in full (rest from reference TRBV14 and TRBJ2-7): EAGVTQFPSHSVIEKGQTVTLRCDPISGHDNLYWYRRVMGKEIKFLLHFVKESKQDESGMPNNRFLAERTGGTYSTLKVQPAELEDSGVYFCASSRQLLAGEVEQCFGPGTRLTVT.

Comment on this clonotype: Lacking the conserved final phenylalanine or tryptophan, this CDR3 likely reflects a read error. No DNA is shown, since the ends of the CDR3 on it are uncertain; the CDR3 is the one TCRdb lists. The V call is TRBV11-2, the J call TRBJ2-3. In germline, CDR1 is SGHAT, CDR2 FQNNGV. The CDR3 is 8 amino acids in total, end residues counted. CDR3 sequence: CASSLGGG.

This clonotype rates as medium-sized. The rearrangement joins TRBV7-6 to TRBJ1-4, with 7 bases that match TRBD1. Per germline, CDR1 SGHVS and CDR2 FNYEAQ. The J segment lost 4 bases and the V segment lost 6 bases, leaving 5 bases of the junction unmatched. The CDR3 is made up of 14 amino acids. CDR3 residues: CASSRTGINEKLFF. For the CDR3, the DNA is TGTGCCAGCAGTAGGACAGGAATTAATGAAAAACTGTTTTTT.

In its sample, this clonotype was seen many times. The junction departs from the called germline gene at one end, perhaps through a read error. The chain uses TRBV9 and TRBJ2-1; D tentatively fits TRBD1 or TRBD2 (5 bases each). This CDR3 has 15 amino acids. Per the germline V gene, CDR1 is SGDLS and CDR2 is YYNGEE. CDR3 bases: TGTGCCAGCAGCGTAGGGGACGCTCCATACAATGGGCAGTTCTTC. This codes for CASSVGDAPYNGQFF.

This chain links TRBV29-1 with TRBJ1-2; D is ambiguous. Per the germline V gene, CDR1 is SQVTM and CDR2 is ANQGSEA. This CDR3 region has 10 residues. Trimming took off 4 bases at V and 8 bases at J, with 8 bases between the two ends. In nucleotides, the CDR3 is TGCAGCGTTGGGGCGTCGGGCTACACCTTC. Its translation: CSVGASGYTF.

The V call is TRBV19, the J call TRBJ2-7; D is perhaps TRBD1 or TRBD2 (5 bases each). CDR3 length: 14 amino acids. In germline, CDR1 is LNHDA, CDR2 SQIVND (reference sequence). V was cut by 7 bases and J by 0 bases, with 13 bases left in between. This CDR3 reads CASNRDPGSYEQYF. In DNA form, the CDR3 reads TGTGCCAGTAACCGGGACCCCGGCTCCTACGAGCAGTACTTC.

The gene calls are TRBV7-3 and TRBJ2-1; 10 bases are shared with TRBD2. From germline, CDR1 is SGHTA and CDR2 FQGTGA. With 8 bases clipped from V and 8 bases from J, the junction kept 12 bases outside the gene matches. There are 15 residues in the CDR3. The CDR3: CASGPGLAEFDEQFF. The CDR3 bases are TGTGCCAGCGGCCCTGGACTAGCGGAATTTGATGAGCAGTTCTTC.

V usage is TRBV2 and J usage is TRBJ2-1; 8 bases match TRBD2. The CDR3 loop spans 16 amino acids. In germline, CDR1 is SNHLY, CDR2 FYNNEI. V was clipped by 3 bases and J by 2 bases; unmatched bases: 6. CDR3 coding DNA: TGTGCCAGCAGTGATAGGACTAGCATCCCCTACAATGAGCAGTTCTTC. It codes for CASSDRTSIPYNEQFF. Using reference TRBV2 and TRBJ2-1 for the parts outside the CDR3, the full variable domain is EPEVTQTPSHQVTQMGQEVILRCVPISNHLYFYWYRQILGQKVEFLVSFYNNEISEKSEIFDDQFSVERPDGSNFTLKIRSTKLEDSAMYFCASSDRTSIPYNEQFFGPGTRLTVL.

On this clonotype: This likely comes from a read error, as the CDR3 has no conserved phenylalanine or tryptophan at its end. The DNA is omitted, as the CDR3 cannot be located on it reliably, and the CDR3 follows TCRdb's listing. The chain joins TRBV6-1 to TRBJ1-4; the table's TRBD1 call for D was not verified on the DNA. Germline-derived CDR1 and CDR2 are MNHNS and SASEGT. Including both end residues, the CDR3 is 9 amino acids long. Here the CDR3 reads CASSEEQGA.